These T cell receptor beta chains were read from a single sample in a study of early T cells in non-severe SARS-CoV-2 infection. Each CDR3 protein is one row after TCRdb ran MiXCR on the 5' RACE reads. Counted here are roughly 34,000 distinct CDR3 sequences, roughly 4.5% occurring once; the ten biggest clones make up 7.9%. Sequencing was performed on whole blood. Every receptor here comes from an adult who was a healthcare worker with PCR-confirmed SARS-CoV-2 infection or an uninfected control (not recorded which). The CDR3 runs from the conserved cysteine through the conserved F or W. The order of the fields is CDR3 length, clone size, V gene, D gene, J gene, CDR3 protein, CDR3 DNA. D genes are given only for firm matches. A clone size is listed for some rows: how often the clone was seen (once, few, many), or a class if it is expanded.

>14|many|TRBV7-2|TRBD1|TRBJ1-1
CASSRQGTNTEAFF
TGTGCCAGCAGCCGACAGGGGACGAACACTGAAGCTTTCTTT
>15|many|TRBV28|TRBD1|TRBJ1-5
CASSLRRTGHQPQHF
TGTGCCAGCAGTTTACGGCGGACAGGGCATCAACCCCAGCATTTT
>13|many|TRBV12-3/TRBV12-4|NA|TRBJ1-1
CASSLVAYTEAFF
TGTGCCAGCAGTTTGGTGGCGTACACTGAAGCTTTCTTT
>12|many|TRBV7-3|NA|TRBJ2-3
CASSLTADTQYF
TGTGCCAGCAGCTTAACGGCAGATACGCAGTATTTT
>14|many|TRBV5-1|NA|TRBJ1-5
CASSLEGSNQPQHF
TGCGCCAGCAGCTTGGAGGGGAGCAATCAGCCCCAGCATTTT
>14|few|TRBV20-1|TRBD2|TRBJ2-3
CSANPSGIEDTQYF
TGCAGTGCTAACCCTAGCGGGATTGAGGATACGCAGTATTTT
>12|NA|TRBV5-1|TRBD2|TRBJ2-1
CASSVTSGEQFF
TGCGCCAGCAGCGTGACTAGCGGTGAGCAGTTCTTC
>14|many|TRBV18|NA|TRBJ1-5
CASSPDGGLQPQHF
TGTGCCAGCTCACCAGATGGGGGTCTCCAGCCCCAGCATTTT
>14|few|TRBV6-1|NA|TRBJ2-5
CASRGFGQKETQYF
TGTGCCAGCAGGGGATTTGGACAGAAAGAGACCCAGTACTTC
>14|many|TRBV11-2|NA|TRBJ2-1
CASSLGDFYNEQFF
TGTGCCAGCAGCTTAGGGGACTTCTACAATGAGCAGTTCTTC
>14|NA|TRBV12-3/TRBV12-4|NA|TRBJ2-1
CASSLTQGFGEQFF
TGTGCCAGCAGTTTAACCCAGGGGTTCGGTGAGCAGTTCTTC
>14|many|TRBV2|NA|TRBJ2-7
CASSQTESSYEQYF
TGTGCCAGCAGTCAGACAGAGAGCTCCTACGAGCAGTACTTC
>17|many|TRBV7-3|TRBD2|TRBJ2-2
CASSLNPTSGGTGELFF
TGTGCCAGCAGCTTAAACCCGACTAGCGGGGGTACCGGGGAGCTGTTTTTT
>15|many|TRBV11-2|TRBD1|TRBJ1-1
CASSLDNRGNTEAFF
TGTGCCAGCAGCTTAGACAACAGGGGGAACACTGAAGCTTTCTTT
>13|NA|TRBV6-1|NA|TRBJ1-2
CASSEGGRYGYTF
TGTGCCAGCAGTGAAGGGGGCAGATATGGCTACACCTTC
>12|many|TRBV29-1|TRBD1|TRBJ1-2
CSVDETGNGYTF
TGCAGCGTTGACGAGACAGGGAATGGCTACACCTTC
>15|NA|TRBV5-5|TRBD1|TRBJ1-2
CASSQQGAAVYGYTF
TGTGCCAGCAGCCAACAGGGGGCGGCAGTCTATGGCTACACCTTC
>14|NA|TRBV29-1|NA|TRBJ2-1
CSVEREGHENEQFF
TGCAGCGTTGAACGGGAAGGGCACGAAAATGAGCAGTTCTTC
>14|medium-sized|TRBV12-3/TRBV12-4|TRBD1|TRBJ2-1
CASSPGQGNNEQFF
TGTGCCAGCAGTCCGGGACAGGGAAATAATGAGCAGTTCTTC
>15|many|TRBV3-1|NA|TRBJ1-5
CASSQQTRGNQPQHF
TGTGCCAGCAGCCAACAGACAAGGGGCAATCAGCCCCAGCATTTT
>16|many|TRBV5-1|NA|TRBJ2-7
CASSLAGAPRSYEQYF
TGCGCCAGCAGCTTGGCCGGCGCTCCACGCTCCTACGAGCAGTACTTC
>13|few|TRBV30|NA|TRBJ1-1
CAWNGQLNTEAFF
TGTGCCTGGAACGGACAGCTGAACACTGAAGCTTTCTTT
>17|many|TRBV5-1|TRBD1|TRBJ2-7
CASTLLTSGQLTHEQYF
TGCGCCAGCACCCTACTAACATCGGGACAGTTGACCCACGAGCAGTACTTC
>15|many|TRBV9|NA|TRBJ2-3
CASSVDGASTDTQYF
TGTGCCAGCAGCGTAGATGGGGCTAGCACAGATACGCAGTATTTT
>15|many|TRBV19|TRBD2|TRBJ2-5
CATREEAGSQETQYF
TGTGCCACAAGAGAAGAAGCGGGGAGTCAAGAGACCCAGTACTTC
>12|many|TRBV20-1|NA|TRBJ1-2
CSASGGDYGYTF
TGCAGTGCTAGTGGTGGGGACTATGGCTACACCTTC
>13|many|TRBV20-1|NA|TRBJ1-4
CSARGLGNEKLFF
TGCAGTGCTAGAGGGTTAGGAAATGAAAAACTGTTTTTT
>15|few|TRBV7-8|TRBD2|TRBJ2-1
CASSLGTSGGNEQFF
TGTGCCAGCAGCCTCGGGACTAGCGGGGGCAATGAGCAGTTCTTC